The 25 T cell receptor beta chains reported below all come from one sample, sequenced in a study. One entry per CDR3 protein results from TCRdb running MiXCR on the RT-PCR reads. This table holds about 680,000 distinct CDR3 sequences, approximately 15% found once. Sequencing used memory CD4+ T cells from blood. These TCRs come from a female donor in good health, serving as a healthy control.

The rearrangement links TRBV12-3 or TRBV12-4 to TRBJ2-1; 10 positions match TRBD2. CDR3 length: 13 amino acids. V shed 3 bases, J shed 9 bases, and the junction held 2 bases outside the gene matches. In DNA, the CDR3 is TGTGCCAGCAGTTTGCTAGCGGGAGTTGAGCAGTTCTTC. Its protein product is CASSLLAGVEQFF.

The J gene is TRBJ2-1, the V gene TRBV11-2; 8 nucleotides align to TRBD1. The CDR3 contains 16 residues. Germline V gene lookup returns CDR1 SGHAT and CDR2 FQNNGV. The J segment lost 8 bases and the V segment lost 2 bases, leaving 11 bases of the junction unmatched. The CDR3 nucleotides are TGTGCCAGCAGCTTATGGATGGACAGGGCGGCCGATGAGCAGTTCTTC. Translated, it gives CASSLWMDRAADEQFF.

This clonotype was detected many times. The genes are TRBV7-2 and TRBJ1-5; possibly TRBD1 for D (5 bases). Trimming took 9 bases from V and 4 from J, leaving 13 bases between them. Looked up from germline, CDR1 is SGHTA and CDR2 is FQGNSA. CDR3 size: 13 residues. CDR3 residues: CASQLAGNQPQHF. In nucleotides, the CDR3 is TGTGCCAGTCAGTTGGCAGGGAATCAGCCCCAGCATTTT.

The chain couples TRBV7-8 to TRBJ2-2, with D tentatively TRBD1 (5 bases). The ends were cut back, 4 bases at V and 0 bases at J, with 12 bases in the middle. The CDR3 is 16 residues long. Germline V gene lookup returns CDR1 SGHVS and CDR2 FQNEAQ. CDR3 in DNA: TGTGCCAGCAGCTGGACATTAATTGCGAACACCGGGGAGCTGTTTTTT. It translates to CASSWTLIANTGELFF.

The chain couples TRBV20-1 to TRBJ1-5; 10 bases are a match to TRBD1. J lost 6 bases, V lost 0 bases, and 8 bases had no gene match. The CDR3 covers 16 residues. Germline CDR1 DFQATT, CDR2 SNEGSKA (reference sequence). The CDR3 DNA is TGCAGTGCTAGAGATATGACAGGGGGCAGTGGTCAGCCCCAGCATTTT. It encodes CSARDMTGGSGQPQHF.

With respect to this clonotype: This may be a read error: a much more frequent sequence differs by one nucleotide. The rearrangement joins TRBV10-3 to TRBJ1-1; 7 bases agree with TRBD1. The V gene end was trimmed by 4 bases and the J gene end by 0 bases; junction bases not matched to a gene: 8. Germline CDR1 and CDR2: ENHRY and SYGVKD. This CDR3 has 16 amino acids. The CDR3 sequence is CAISGTGQLMNTEAFF. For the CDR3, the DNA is TGTGCCATCAGTGGGACAGGACAGTTAATGAACACTGAAGCTTTCTTT.

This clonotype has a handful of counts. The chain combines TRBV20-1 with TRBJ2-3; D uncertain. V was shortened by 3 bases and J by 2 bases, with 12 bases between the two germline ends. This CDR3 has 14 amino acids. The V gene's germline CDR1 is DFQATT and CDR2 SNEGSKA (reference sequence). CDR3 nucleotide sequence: TGCAGTGCTAGCCCTCGCGGCCTCACAGATACGCAGTATTTT. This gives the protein CSASPRGLTDTQYF.

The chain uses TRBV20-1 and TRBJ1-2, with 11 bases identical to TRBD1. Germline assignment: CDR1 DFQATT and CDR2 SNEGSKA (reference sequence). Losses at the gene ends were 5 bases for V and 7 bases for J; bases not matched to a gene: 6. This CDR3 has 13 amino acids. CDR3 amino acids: CSAQDRGQFGYTF. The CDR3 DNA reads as TGCAGTGCTCAGGACAGGGGGCAATTTGGCTACACCTTC.

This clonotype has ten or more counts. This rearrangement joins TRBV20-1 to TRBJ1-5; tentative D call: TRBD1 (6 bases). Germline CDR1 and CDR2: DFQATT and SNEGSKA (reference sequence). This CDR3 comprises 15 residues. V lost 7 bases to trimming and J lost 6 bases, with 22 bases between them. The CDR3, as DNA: TGCAGTGGGGAGATCTTGGGGGGCAGGGGTCAGCCCCAGCATTTT. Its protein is CSGEILGGRGQPQHF.

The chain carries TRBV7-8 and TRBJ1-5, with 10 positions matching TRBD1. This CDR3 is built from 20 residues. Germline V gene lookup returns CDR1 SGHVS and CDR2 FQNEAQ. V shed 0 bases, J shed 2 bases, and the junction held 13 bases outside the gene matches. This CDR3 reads CASSLALRDRGRSGNQPQHF. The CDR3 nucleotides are TGTGCCAGCAGCTTAGCCCTACGGGACAGGGGACGAAGTGGCAATCAGCCCCAGCATTTT.

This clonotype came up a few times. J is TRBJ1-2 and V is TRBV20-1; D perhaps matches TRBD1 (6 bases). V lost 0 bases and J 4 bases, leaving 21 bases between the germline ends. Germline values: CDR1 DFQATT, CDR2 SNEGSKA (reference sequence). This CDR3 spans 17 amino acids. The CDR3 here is CSARDMGARRDLYGYTF. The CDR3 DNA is TGCAGTGCTAGAGATATGGGGGCCAGGAGGGACCTCTATGGCTACACCTTC.

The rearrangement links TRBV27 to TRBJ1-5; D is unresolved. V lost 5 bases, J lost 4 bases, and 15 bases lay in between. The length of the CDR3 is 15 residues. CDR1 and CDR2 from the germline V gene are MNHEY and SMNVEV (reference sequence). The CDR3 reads CASSPRPLLNQPQHF. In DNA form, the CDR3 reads TGTGCCAGCAGTCCCAGACCGCTACTTAATCAGCCCCAGCATTTT.

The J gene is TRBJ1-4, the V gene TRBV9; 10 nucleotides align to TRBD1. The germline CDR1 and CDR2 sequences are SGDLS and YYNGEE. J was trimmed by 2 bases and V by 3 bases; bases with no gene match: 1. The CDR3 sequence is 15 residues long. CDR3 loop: CASSGQGATNEKLFF. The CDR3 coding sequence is TGTGCCAGCAGCGGACAGGGGGCGACTAATGAAAAACTGTTTTTT.

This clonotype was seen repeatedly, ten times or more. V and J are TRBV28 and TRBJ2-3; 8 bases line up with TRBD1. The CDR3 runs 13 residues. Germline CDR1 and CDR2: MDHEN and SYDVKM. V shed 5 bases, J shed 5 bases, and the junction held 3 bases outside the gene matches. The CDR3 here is CASSGQGLDTQYF. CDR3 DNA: TGTGCCAGCAGTGGACAGGGTCTAGATACGCAGTATTTT.

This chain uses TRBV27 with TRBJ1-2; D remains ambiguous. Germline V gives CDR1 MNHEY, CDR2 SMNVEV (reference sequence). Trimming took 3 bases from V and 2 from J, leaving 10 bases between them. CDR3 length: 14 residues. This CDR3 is CASSFHSGNYGYTF. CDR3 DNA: TGTGCCAGCAGTTTTCATTCGGGGAACTATGGCTACACCTTC.

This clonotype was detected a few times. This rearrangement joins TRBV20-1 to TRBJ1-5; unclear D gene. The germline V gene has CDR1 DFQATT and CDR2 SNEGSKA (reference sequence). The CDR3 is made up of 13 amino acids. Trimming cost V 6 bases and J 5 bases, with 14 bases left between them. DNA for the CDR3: TGCAGTGCCATAAACAGTTTGGATCAGCCCCAGCATTTT. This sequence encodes CSAINSLDQPQHF.

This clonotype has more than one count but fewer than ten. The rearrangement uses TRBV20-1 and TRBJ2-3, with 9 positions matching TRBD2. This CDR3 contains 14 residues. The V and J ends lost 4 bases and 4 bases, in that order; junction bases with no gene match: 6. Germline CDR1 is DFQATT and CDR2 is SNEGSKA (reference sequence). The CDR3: CSAKGAGGADTQYF. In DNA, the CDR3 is TGCAGTGCTAAAGGGGCGGGGGGGGCAGATACGCAGTATTTT.

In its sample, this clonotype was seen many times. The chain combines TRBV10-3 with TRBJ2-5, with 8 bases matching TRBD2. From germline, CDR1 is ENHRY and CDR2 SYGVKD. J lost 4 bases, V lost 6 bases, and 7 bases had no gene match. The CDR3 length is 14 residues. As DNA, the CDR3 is TGTGCCATCAGCCCGGGGGGGGGGACAGAGACCCAGTACTTC. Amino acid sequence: CAISPGGGTETQYF.

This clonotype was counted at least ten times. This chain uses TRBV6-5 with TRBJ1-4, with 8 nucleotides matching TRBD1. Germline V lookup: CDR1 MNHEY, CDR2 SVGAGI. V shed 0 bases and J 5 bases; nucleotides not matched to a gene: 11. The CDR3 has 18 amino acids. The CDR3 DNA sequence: TGTGCCAGCAGTTACTCGTTCTTGCCCGGACAGGGAAATGAAAAACTGTTTTTT. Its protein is CASSYSFLPGQGNEKLFF.

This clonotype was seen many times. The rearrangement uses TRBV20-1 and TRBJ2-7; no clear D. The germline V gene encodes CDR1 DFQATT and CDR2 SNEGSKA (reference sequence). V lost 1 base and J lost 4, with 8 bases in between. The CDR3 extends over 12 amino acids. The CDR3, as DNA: TGCAGTGCTAGAGGACTGATTTACGAGCAGTACTTC. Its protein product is CSARGLIYEQYF.

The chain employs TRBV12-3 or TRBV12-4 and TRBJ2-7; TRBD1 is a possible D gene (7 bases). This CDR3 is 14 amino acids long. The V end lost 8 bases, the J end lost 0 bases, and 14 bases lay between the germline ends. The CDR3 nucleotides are TGTGCCAGCGGGGGGACAGCGAGCTCCTACGAGCAGTACTTC. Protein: CASGGTASSYEQYF.

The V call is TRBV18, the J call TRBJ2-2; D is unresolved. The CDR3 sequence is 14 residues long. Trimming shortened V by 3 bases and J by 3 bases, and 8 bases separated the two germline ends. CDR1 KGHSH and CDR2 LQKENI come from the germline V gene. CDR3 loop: CASSPTHDTGELFF. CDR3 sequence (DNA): TGTGCCAGCTCACCGACCCATGACACCGGGGAGCTGTTTTTT.

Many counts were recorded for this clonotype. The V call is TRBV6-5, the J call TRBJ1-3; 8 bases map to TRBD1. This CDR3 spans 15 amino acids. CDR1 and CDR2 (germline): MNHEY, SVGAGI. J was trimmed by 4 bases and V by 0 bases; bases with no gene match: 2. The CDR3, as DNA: TGTGCCAGCAGTTACTCTGGACAGGGCGGAAACACCATATATTTT. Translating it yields CASSYSGQGGNTIYF.

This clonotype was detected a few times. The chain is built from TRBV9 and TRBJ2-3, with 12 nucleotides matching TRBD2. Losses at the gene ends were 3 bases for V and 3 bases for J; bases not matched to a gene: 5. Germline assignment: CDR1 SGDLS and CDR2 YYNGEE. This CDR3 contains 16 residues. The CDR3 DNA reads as TGTGCCAGCAGCGGTTCTAGCGGGAGGGCAACAGATACGCAGTATTTT. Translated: CASSGSSGRATDTQYF. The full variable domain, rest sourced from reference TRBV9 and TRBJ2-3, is DSGVTQTPKHLITATGQRVTLRCSPRSGDLSVYWYQQSLDQGLQFLIQYYNGEERAKGNILERFSAQQFPDLHSELNLSSLELGDSALYFCASSGSSGRATDTQYFGPGTRLTVL.

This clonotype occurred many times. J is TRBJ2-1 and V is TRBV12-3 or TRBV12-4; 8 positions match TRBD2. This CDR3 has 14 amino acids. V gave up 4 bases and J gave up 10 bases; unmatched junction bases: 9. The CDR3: CASSSSAGVGEQFF. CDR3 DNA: TGTGCCAGCAGTTCGTCAGCGGGAGTTGGCGAGCAGTTCTTC.